The 21 T cell receptor beta chains in this list originate from one sample, sequenced in a study of cytomegalovirus exposure and HLA in healthy donors. The assay was immunoSEQ multiplex PCR, and TCRdb's table has in-frame clones only and misses some. The sample lists 70,000 to 75,000 clones; just under 95% were seen once. Sequencing was done on a sample of PBMCs. Receptors were obtained from a woman aged 18-35 years in good health and CMV-seropositive.

V usage is TRBV4-1 and J usage is TRBJ2-2, with 13 bases aligning to TRBD2. Germline CDR1 and CDR2: MGHRA and YSYEKL. Unmatched junction bases numbered 7, after V lost 0 bases and J lost 9 bases. The CDR3 contains 17 residues. Here the CDR3 reads CASSQDQLAGGRRELFF. CDR3 bases: TGCGCCAGCAGCCAAGATCAACTAGCGGGGGGGCGTAGGGAGCTGTTTTTT.

The chain recombines TRBV29-1 with TRBJ2-5; 8 nucleotides match TRBD1. CDR3 length: 15 residues. CDR1 is SQVTM, CDR2 ANQGSEA, per germline. With V trimmed by 7 bases and J by 5 bases, 15 bases remained unmatched. The CDR3 region has the DNA TGCAGCGCCGCCCCCGTCGGCAGGGGGCCCGAGACCCAGTACTTC. This translates into CSAAPVGRGPETQYF. Variable domain in full (rest from reference TRBV29-1 and TRBJ2-5): SAVISQKPSRDICQRGTSLTIQCQVDSQVTMMFWYRQQPGQSLTLIATANQGSEATYESGFVIDKFPISRPNLTFSTLTVSNMSPEDSSIYLCSAAPVGRGPETQYFGPGTRLLVL.

The DNA for the CDR3 is TGCGCCAGCAGCTTGGAGGGCGGGACGAATTACGAGCAGTACTTC. It translates to CASSLEGGTNYEQYF. The rearrangement links TRBV5-1 to TRBJ2-7; maybe TRBD2 (6 bases). V lost 0 bases, J lost 4 bases, and 14 bases lay in between. The CDR3 is 15 residues long. CDR1 SGHRS and CDR2 YFSETQ come from the germline V gene. The whole variable domain, filled in from reference TRBV5-1 and TRBJ2-7, reads KAGVTQTPRYLIKTRGQQVTLSCSPISGHRSVSWYQQTPGQGLQFLFEYFSETQRNKGNFPGRFSGRQFSNSRSEMNVSTLELGDSALYLCASSLEGGTNYEQYFGPGTRLTVT.

V and J are TRBV5-1 and TRBJ2-1; 9 positions match TRBD1. CDR1 SGHRS and CDR2 YFSETQ come from the germline V gene. The CDR3 is 15 amino acids. V was pared by 5 bases and J by 7 bases, with 10 bases of the junction left unmatched. In DNA, the CDR3 is TGCGCCAGCAGGAAGGGGACAGGGCAAGGGAATGAGCAGTTCTTC. This sequence encodes CASRKGTGQGNEQFF.

V and J are TRBV21-1 and TRBJ1-2; the table's D call of TRBD1 was not tested on the DNA. TRBV21-1 represents a pseudogene. The CDR3 spans 14 residues. CDR3 protein: CASSRDRELYGYTF. In DNA form, the CDR3 reads TGTGCCAGCAGTAGAGACAGGGAACTCTATGGCTACACCTTC.

V gene TRBV11-2 combines with J gene TRBJ2-5; TRBD1 aligns across 7 bases. The CDR3 contains 13 residues. Germline V CDR1 and CDR2: SGHAT, FQNNGV. V shed 4 bases, J shed 4 bases, and the junction held 3 bases outside the gene matches. The DNA of the CDR3 is TGTGCCAGCAGCTCGGGACAGTTAGAGACCCAGTACTTC. Residues: CASSSGQLETQYF.

The gene calls are TRBV27 and TRBJ2-5, with D possibly matching TRBD2 (6 bases). CDR1 and CDR2 (germline): MNHEY, SMNVEV (reference sequence). V lost 7 bases to trimming and J lost 5 bases, with 17 bases between them. CDR3 length: 14 amino acids. For the CDR3, the DNA is TGTGCCAGCAAAATCCGCCCAGGGAGGGAGACCCAGTACTTC. Translating gives CASKIRPGRETQYF.

The rearrangement uses TRBV6-1 and TRBJ2-5, with 8 bases fitting TRBD2. The CDR3 extends over 14 amino acids. The germline V gene encodes CDR1 MNHNS and CDR2 SASEGT. Trimming took 5 bases from V and 5 from J; bases not matched to a gene: 7. DNA of the CDR3: TGTGCCAGCAGTTCCGGGGGGGCGAGGGAGACCCAGTACTTC. Encoded protein: CASSSGGARETQYF.

The chain joins TRBV28 to TRBJ1-1; 10 bases map to TRBD1. The V gene's germline CDR1 is MDHEN and CDR2 SYDVKM. The CDR3 covers 13 residues. With V trimmed by 1 base and J by 10 bases, 3 bases remained unmatched. The CDR3 region has the DNA TGTGCCAGCAGTTTATTATGGGACAGGGGAGCTTTCTTT. Its protein is CASSLLWDRGAFF.

The chain couples TRBV6-6 to TRBJ1-1, with TRBD1 matching over 7 bases. V trimming: 5 bases; J trimming: 0 bases; junction bases outside the gene matches: 6. This CDR3 region has 15 residues. Germline values: CDR1 MNHNY, CDR2 SVGAGI (reference sequence). The CDR3 region has the DNA TGTGCCAGCAGTCGACAGGGACGGGTGAACACTGAAGCTTTCTTT. It is translated as CASSRQGRVNTEAFF.

This clone appeared once. V and J are TRBV11-2 and TRBJ2-5; 8 nucleotides agree with TRBD2. CDR1 is SGHAT, CDR2 FQNNGV, per germline. This CDR3 has 15 amino acids. The V segment lost 2 bases and the J segment 5 bases; nucleotides outside the gene matches: 7. As DNA, the CDR3 is TGTGCCAGCAGCTTAACGGGAGGGCTGGGGGAGACCCAGTACTTC. It is translated as CASSLTGGLGETQYF.

This chain links TRBV7-9 with TRBJ1-6; TRBD1 agrees at 7 bases. Germline loops: CDR1 SEHNR, CDR2 FQNEAQ (reference sequence). Trimming took 6 bases from V and 7 from J; bases not matched to a gene: 6. This CDR3 contains 14 residues. CDR3 bases: TGTGCCAGCAGGAATTGGACAGGAAATTCACCCCTCCACTTT. It specifies CASRNWTGNSPLHF.

The chain joins TRBV4-1 to TRBJ2-1; possibly TRBD2 for D (6 bases). Germline CDR1 reads MGHRA; CDR2 reads YSYEKL. This CDR3 region has 16 residues. Between the trimmed V and J ends, which lost 2 bases and 3 bases, there was a span of 14 bases. CDR3 protein: CASSQRYSGVYNEQFF. CDR3 DNA: TGCGCCAGCAGCCAAAGGTATAGCGGAGTCTACAATGAGCAGTTCTTC.

The chain couples TRBV13 to TRBJ1-3; TRBD1 is a possible D gene (6 bases). The germline V gene encodes CDR1 PRHDT and CDR2 FYEKMQ (reference sequence). The CDR3 has 15 amino acids. The germline V and J ends were trimmed by 2 bases and 2 bases, with 10 bases remaining between them. CDR3 residues: CASSLMSGAGNTIYF. The CDR3 region has the DNA TGTGCCAGCAGCTTAATGTCAGGGGCTGGAAACACCATATATTTT.

As concerns this clone: The junction and the germline gene differ at one end; a read error may be behind it. V and J are TRBV7-7 and TRBJ2-7, with a weak D call TRBD1 (5 bases). CDR1 is SSHAT and CDR2 is FNYEAQ in the germline V gene (reference sequence). This CDR3 is 15 amino acids long. The CDR3 protein is CASSLGTDSTYEQYF. The DNA of the CDR3 is TGTGCTAGCAGCTTAGGAACCGACAGCACCTACGAGCAGTACTTC.

V gene TRBV28 combines with J gene TRBJ1-5; 9 bases map to TRBD1. V was clipped by 6 bases and J by 6 bases; unmatched bases: 9. Germline CDR1 reads MDHEN; CDR2 reads SYDVKM. The CDR3 totals 15 residues. In DNA, the CDR3 is TGTGCCAGCAGCTCGGGACAGGGAAGGAGTCAGCCCCAGCATTTT. Translating gives CASSSGQGRSQPQHF.

This sequence joins TRBV6-5 and TRBJ2-2, with TRBD1 matching over 7 bases. The CDR3 length is 15 residues. The V gene's germline CDR1 is MNHEY and CDR2 SVGAGI. V trimming: 0 bases; J trimming: 6 bases; junction bases outside the gene matches: 4. CDR3 DNA: TGTGCCAGCAGTTACTCAGGGGGCAGGGCCGGGGAGCTGTTTTTT. Translation gives CASSYSGGRAGELFF.

The chain joins TRBV28 to TRBJ2-7, with TRBD2 matching over 8 bases. This CDR3 is 14 amino acids long. V trimming: 7 bases; J trimming: 1 base; junction bases outside the gene matches: 6. Germline values: CDR1 MDHEN, CDR2 SYDVKM. CDR3: CASTTGRGSYEQYF. In DNA, the CDR3 is TGTGCCAGCACAACCGGGAGGGGTTCCTACGAGCAGTACTTC.

V gene TRBV7-9 combines with J gene TRBJ2-1; TRBD1 matches 7 bases. With V trimmed by 5 bases and J by 1 base, 5 bases remained unmatched. The CDR3 runs 15 residues. Germline CDR1 SEHNR, CDR2 FQNEAQ (reference sequence). The DNA of the CDR3 is TGTGCCAGCAGCCCGAGGGACAGTTCCTACAATGAGCAGTTCTTC. Protein sequence: CASSPRDSSYNEQFF.

This clone has just one count. Written as DNA, the CDR3 is TGTGCCAGCAGCGAAAGGACTGGCTACAATGAGCAGTTCTTC. Translated, it gives CASSERTGYNEQFF. The chain joins TRBV9 to TRBJ2-1, with a possible D match to TRBD2 (5 bases). This CDR3 is 14 amino acids long. Trimming took off 3 bases at V and 3 bases at J, with 10 bases between the two ends. CDR1 is SGDLS and CDR2 is YYNGEE in the germline V gene.

The V call is TRBV7-2, the J call TRBJ2-2, with 12 bases matching TRBD2. With V trimmed by 4 bases and J by 7 bases, 4 bases remained unmatched. The CDR3 length is 15 residues. Germline-derived CDR1 and CDR2 are SGHTA and FQGNSA. CDR3 region: CASSSGLAGLGELFF. The CDR3 bases are TGTGCCAGCAGCTCCGGACTAGCGGGGCTCGGGGAGCTGTTTTTT.